One T cell receptor beta chain is described in this entry. Its antigen is undetermined. The data derive from a study of T cells in Graves' hyperthyroidism and ophthalmopathy. Study-wide results and caveats: Ophthalmopathy onset followed model prediction by a median about 6.5 months. Classification by a 13 V-J model distinguished ophthalmopathy from stable hyperthyroidism.

Regions amplified from RNA transcripts were the TCR beta CDR3 regions. HTBI primers were used for first-round RT-PCR of the TCR CDR3. TCRdb called the multiplex PCR reads again in MiXCR, with one record for every CDR3 protein. The table records fewer than 750,000 distinct CDR3 sequences, 13% to 15% of them present only once. Germline V gives CDR1 SGHTA, CDR2 FQGNSA. Between the trimmed V and J ends, which lost 3 bases and 6 bases, there was a span of 12 bases. The CDR3 is made up of 13 amino acids. Uncontrolled infections, other autoimmune diseases, pregnancy or lactation led to exclusion of patients.

The receptor was derived from a woman between 45 and 65 years old with Graves' ophthalmopathy. The sample was blood. The chain uses TRBV7-2 and TRBJ2-7; no clear D. The CDR3 DNA reads as TGTGCCAGCAGCTTGTCCAGGCTTGGCGAGCAGTACTTC. Protein: CASSLSRLGEQYF.